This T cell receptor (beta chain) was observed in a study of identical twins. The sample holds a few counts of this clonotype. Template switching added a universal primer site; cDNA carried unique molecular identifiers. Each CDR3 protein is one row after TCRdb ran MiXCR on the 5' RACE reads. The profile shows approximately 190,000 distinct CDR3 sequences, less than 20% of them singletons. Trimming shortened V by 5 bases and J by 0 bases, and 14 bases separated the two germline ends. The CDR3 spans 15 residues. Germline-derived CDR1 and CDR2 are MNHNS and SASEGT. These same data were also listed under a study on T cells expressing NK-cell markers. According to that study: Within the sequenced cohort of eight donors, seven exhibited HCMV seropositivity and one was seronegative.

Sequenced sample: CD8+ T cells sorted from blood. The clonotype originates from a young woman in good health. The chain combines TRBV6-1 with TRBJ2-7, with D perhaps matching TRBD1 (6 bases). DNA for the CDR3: TGTGCCAGCAGTCAGACACAGGGAAGCTCCTACGAGCAGTACTTC. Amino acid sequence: CASSQTQGSSYEQYF.